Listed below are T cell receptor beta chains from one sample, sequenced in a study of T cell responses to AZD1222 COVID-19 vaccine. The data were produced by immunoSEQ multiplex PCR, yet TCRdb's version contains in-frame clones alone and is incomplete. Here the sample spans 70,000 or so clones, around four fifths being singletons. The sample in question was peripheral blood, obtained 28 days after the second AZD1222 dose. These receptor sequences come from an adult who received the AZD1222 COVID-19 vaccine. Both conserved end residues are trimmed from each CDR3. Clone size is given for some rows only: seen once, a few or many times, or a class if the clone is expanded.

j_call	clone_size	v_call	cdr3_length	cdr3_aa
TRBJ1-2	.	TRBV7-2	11	ASNPRGAHGYT
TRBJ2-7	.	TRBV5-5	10	ASSLGRNEQY
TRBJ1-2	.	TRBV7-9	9	ASSLGDGYT
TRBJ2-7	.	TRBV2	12	ASSEGQSPTTQY
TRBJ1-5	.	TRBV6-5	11	ASNLGPNQPQH
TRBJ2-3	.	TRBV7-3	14	ASSLTSGGLVDTQY
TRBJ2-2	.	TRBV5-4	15	ASSADPGQLNTGELF
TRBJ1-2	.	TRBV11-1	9	ASRSAFGYT
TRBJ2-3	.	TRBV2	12	ASSRTASTDTQY
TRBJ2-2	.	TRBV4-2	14	ASSQEEGANTGELF
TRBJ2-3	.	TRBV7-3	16	ASSEISGGHVGTDTQY
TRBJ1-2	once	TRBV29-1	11	SVGWTGHYGYT
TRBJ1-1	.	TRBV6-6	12	ASSLQGARDEAF
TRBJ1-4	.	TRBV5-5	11	ASSLDASEKLF
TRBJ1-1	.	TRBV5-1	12	ASSLLPMDTEAF
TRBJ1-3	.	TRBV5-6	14	ASSGTGHKTGNTIY
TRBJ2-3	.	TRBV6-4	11	ASSSDPTDTQY
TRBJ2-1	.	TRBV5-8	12	ASLRGSGNNEQF
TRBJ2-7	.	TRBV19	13	ASSMGSGGTYEQY
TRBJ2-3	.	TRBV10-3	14	AIGWGEGYITDTQY
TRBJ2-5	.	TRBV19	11	ASSRELVETQY
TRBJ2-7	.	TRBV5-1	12	ASSSPGDGYEQY
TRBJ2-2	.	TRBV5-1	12	ASSTGPSTGELF
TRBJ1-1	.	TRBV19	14	ASSPRTGGYSTEAF
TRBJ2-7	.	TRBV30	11	AWSVPPIYEQY
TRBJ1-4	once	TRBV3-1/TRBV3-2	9	ASSRNEKLF
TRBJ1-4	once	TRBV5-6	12	ASSLGRGREKLF
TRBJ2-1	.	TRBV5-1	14	ASSLKAGNSYNEQF
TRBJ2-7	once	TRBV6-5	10	ASSSFTYEQY
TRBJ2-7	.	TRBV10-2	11	ASSQNRDYEQY
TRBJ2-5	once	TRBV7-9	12	ASSFSRGEGTQY
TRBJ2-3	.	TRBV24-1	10	ATSDSTDTQY
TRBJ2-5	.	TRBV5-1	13	ASSLLGRNSETQY
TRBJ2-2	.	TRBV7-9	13	ASSLSRAGTGELF
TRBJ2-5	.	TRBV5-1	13	ASSPGPGGQETQY
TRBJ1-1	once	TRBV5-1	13	ASRTGVFGYTEAF
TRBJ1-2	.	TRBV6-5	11	ASSLTSNYGYT
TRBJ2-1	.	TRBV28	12	ASSFANSYNEQF
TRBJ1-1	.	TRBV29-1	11	SVEAFRDTEAF
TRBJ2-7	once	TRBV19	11	ASSIDLRDEQY
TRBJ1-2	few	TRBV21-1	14	ASSKWGKGLGYGYT
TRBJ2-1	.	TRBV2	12	ASNPEYSYNEQF
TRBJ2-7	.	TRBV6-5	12	ASIFQRGPYEQY
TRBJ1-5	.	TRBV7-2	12	ASKGEGSNQPQH
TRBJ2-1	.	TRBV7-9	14	ASSSTDGTSYNEQF
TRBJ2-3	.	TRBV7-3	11	TSSLSPTDTQY
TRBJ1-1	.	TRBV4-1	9	ASSLNTEAF
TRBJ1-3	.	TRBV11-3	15	ASSLNVEVYSGNTIY
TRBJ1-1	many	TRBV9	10	ASSVDGRRAF
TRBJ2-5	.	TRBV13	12	ASSFRGPQETQY
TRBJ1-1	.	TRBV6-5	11	ASSWDRNTEAF